This is a list of T cell receptor beta chains from one sample in a study of blood T cell repertoires in COVID-19. TCRdb's copy holds only in-frame clones and misses some; the assay was immunoSEQ multiplex PCR. The table has approximately 70,000 clones, 86% seen once. The sample taken for sequencing was peripheral blood. Every receptor here comes from a woman in her sixties or seventies with acute or convalescent COVID-19. CDR3s include the opening cysteine and the closing phenylalanine or tryptophan. The D gene is left open where the match is weak. Rows may omit the clone size; those that give it use once, few, many or a size class.

D	V	size	J	CDR3	DNA
-	TRBV2	-	TRBJ2-2	CATTSTGELFF	TGTGCCACCACCAGCACCGGGGAGCTGTTTTTT
-	TRBV24-1	few	TRBJ2-2	CATSKQGTGELFF	TGTGCCACCAGCAAACAGGGTACCGGGGAGCTGTTTTTT
TRBD1	TRBV2	-	TRBJ1-6	CASSGTGFRYNSPLHF	TGTGCCAGCAGTGGGACAGGGTTTAGATATAATTCACCCCTCCACTTT
-	TRBV4-1	-	TRBJ1-2	CASSQVDSPNYGYTF	TGCGCCAGCAGCCAAGTTGACTCCCCAAACTATGGCTACACCTTC
-	TRBV30	-	TRBJ2-5	CAWSVYPVVAESLYQETQYF	TGTGCCTGGAGTGTATACCCGGTAGTAGCGGAATCTTTGTACCAAGAGACCCAGTACTTC
TRBD2	TRBV19	-	TRBJ2-1	CASSNSGGAANEQFF	TGTGCCAGTAGTAATAGCGGGGGGGCCGCTAATGAGCAGTTCTTC
-	TRBV2	-	TRBJ1-4	CASRTGQNNEKLFF	TGTGCCAGCAGGACGGGACAAAATAATGAAAAACTGTTTTTT
TRBD2	TRBV19	-	TRBJ2-1	CASRRLAGGPYNEQFF	TGTGCCAGTAGACGACTAGCGGGGGGGCCCTACAATGAGCAGTTCTTC
-	TRBV11-2	-	TRBJ2-2	CASSQTWPGELFF	TGTGCCAGCAGCCAAACGTGGCCCGGGGAGCTGTTTTTT
TRBD1	TRBV19	-	TRBJ1-1	CASSPSGQGYTEAFF	TGTGCCAGTAGCCCCTCGGGACAGGGGTACACTGAAGCTTTCTTT
TRBD2	TRBV3-1/TRBV3-2	-	TRBJ2-1	CASSQVGLAGDEQFF	TGTGCCAGCAGCCAAGTGGGACTAGCGGGGGATGAGCAGTTCTTC
-	TRBV6-2/TRBV6-3	-	TRBJ2-1	CASSLALVSSYNEQFF	TGTGCCAGCAGTTTGGCACTAGTAAGCTCCTACAATGAGCAGTTCTTC
TRBD2	TRBV7-2	-	TRBJ2-3	CASSSRTSGGLTQYF	TGTGCCAGCAGCTCGAGGACTAGCGGGGGCCTTACGCAGTATTTT
TRBD2	TRBV27	-	TRBJ2-7	CASRTSGGRYEQYF	TGTGCCAGCAGAACTAGCGGGGGGAGATACGAGCAGTACTTC
TRBD1	TRBV11-2	-	TRBJ1-1	CASSLAGGETEAFF	TGTGCCAGCAGCTTAGCAGGGGGCGAAACTGAAGCTTTCTTT
-	TRBV18	medium-sized	TRBJ2-2	CASSWPGSGELFF	TGTGCCAGCTCATGGCCCGGGTCCGGGGAGCTGTTTTTT
-	TRBV4-1	-	TRBJ2-2	CASSQGPGRGSGELFF	TGCGCCAGCAGCCAAGGACCGGGGAGAGGGTCCGGGGAGCTGTTTTTT
-	TRBV7-3	-	TRBJ1-6	CASSLIGGPNSPLHF	TGTGCCAGCAGCTTAATTGGGGGCCCTAATTCACCCCTCCACTTT
TRBD2	TRBV28	once	TRBJ2-7	CASSLIAGGLYEQYF	TGTGCCAGCAGTTTAATAGCGGGGGGACTCTACGAGCAGTACTTC
TRBD2	TRBV27	-	TRBJ2-1	CASSSSGGASNEQFF	TGTGCCAGCAGCTCTAGCGGGGGGGCTAGCAATGAGCAGTTCTTC
-	TRBV3-1/TRBV3-2	-	TRBJ2-2	CASSQGFPSYFTGELFF	TGTGCCAGCAGCCAAGGATTTCCTAGCTACTTTACCGGGGAGCTGTTTTTT
-	TRBV7-2	-	TRBJ2-7	CASSLGLSPYEQYF	TGTGCCAGCAGCTTAGGTCTTAGTCCCTACGAGCAGTACTTC
TRBD2	TRBV27	-	TRBJ2-7	CASSLLRGGYPYEQYF	TGTGCCAGCAGTTTACTGCGGGGGGGTTACCCCTACGAGCAGTACTTC
-	TRBV5-5	-	TRBJ2-5	CASSFLGETQYF	TGTGCCAGCAGCTTCCTCGGGGAGACCCAGTACTTC
-	TRBV5-6	-	TRBJ2-2	CASSLGARTVTGELFF	TGTGCCAGCAGCTTGGGGGCACGGACAGTTACCGGGGAGCTGTTTTTT
TRBD1	TRBV24-1	-	TRBJ1-6	CATSERQGAHSPLHF	TGTGCCACCAGTGAGAGACAGGGGGCGCATTCACCCCTCCACTTT
-	TRBV7-3	-	TRBJ2-2	CASSIRGAANTGELFF	TGTGCCAGCAGTATTCGGGGAGCGGCGAACACCGGGGAGCTGTTTTTT
TRBD2	TRBV5-1	once	TRBJ2-7	CASSLRTRSYEQYF	TGCGCCAGCAGCTTAAGGACTAGGAGCTACGAGCAGTACTTC
-	TRBV7-9	-	TRBJ1-1	CASSSEEGRMNTEAFF	TGTGCCAGCAGCTCCGAGGAGGGTCGAATGAACACTGAAGCTTTCTTT
TRBD2	TRBV3-1/TRBV3-2	once	TRBJ2-5	CASSQDGAGQETQYF	TGTGCCAGCAGCCAAGATGGAGCGGGGCAGGAGACCCAGTACTTC
-	TRBV5-1	-	TRBJ2-1	CASSLDGDSSYNEQFF	TGCGCCAGCAGCTTGGACGGGGATTCCTCCTACAATGAGCAGTTCTTC
TRBD2	TRBV5-1	-	TRBJ2-7	CASMVAGGHEQYF	TGCGCCAGCATGGTAGCGGGGGGGCACGAGCAGTACTTC
-	TRBV5-6	-	TRBJ1-1	CASSFYPGLRNTEAFF	TGTGCCAGCAGCTTCTACCCGGGACTACGGAACACTGAAGCTTTCTTT
-	TRBV6-1	few	TRBJ2-2	CASSEFSQGLGGELFF	TGTGCCAGCAGTGAATTCTCCCAGGGTTTGGGCGGGGAGCTGTTTTTT
-	TRBV14	-	TRBJ2-3	CASSSRGTARSDTQYF	TGTGCCAGCAGCTCACGCGGGACTGCGAGGTCAGATACGCAGTATTTT
-	TRBV11-2	-	TRBJ2-1	CASSYRAGEQFF	TGTGCCAGCAGCTACAGGGCAGGTGAGCAGTTCTTC
TRBD2	TRBV3-1/TRBV3-2	-	TRBJ2-7	CASSQGLAAPYEQYF	TGTGCCAGCAGCCAAGGCCTAGCGGCTCCCTACGAGCAGTACTTC
TRBD1	TRBV18	-	TRBJ1-5	CASSPGQGASNQPQHF	TGTGCCAGCTCACCTGGACAGGGGGCGAGCAATCAGCCCCAGCATTTT
TRBD2	TRBV9	once	TRBJ2-3	CASSVKRLAGSSDTQYF	TGTGCCAGCAGCGTAAAACGGCTAGCGGGATCGTCAGATACGCAGTATTTT
-	TRBV6-2/TRBV6-3	-	TRBJ2-7	CASSLSTGSTYEQYF	TGTGCCAGCAGTTTGTCGACAGGTTCGACCTACGAGCAGTACTTC